The rows below give T cell receptor beta chains drawn from one sample of a study of cytomegalovirus exposure and HLA in healthy donors. Some clones are missing from TCRdb's copy, which holds only in-frame ones; the method was immunoSEQ multiplex PCR. Found here are about 86,000 clones, around 79% of them singletons; the top ten hold about 6.1%. Sequencing was performed on PBMCs. The receptors shown here come from a female donor in good health and CMV-seronegative. Both conserved end residues are part of each CDR3. Each record gives: CDR3 protein, CDR3 DNA, J gene, CDR3 length, D gene, V gene, clone size. A D gene is named only where the DNA matches it firmly. Clone size, where shown, is once, few, many, or a class for clones that have expanded.

cdr3_aa: CASSLVGTLSSGANVLTF; cdr3_nt: TGTGCCAGCAGCTTGGTAGGGACACTCAGCTCTGGGGCCAACGTCCTGACTTTC; j_call: TRBJ2-6; cdr3_length: 18; d_call: .; v_call: TRBV7-9; clone_size: .
cdr3_aa: CASSQDASSSYNEQFF; cdr3_nt: TGTGCCAGCAGCCAAGATGCATCGAGCTCCTACAATGAGCAGTTCTTC; j_call: TRBJ2-1; cdr3_length: 16; d_call: .; v_call: TRBV4-2; clone_size: .
cdr3_aa: CASSQDNREGRYTF; cdr3_nt: TGTGCCAGCAGCCAAGATAACAGGGAGGGCCGTTACACCTTC; j_call: TRBJ1-2; cdr3_length: 14; d_call: .; v_call: TRBV14; clone_size: .
cdr3_aa: CASSLFSISNEQFF; cdr3_nt: TGCGCCAGCAGCTTGTTCTCCATCAGTAATGAGCAGTTCTTC; j_call: TRBJ2-1; cdr3_length: 14; d_call: .; v_call: TRBV5-1; clone_size: .
cdr3_aa: CASSLRGSAEGLGTGELFF; cdr3_nt: TGTGCCAGCAGTTTGAGGGGATCGGCGGAGGGCCTGGGCACCGGGGAGCTGTTTTTT; j_call: TRBJ2-2; cdr3_length: 19; d_call: .; v_call: TRBV7-2; clone_size: .
cdr3_aa: CASSGQGSDSPLHF; cdr3_nt: TGTGCCAGCAGCGGACAGGGGTCAGATTCACCCCTCCACTTT; j_call: TRBJ1-6; cdr3_length: 14; d_call: TRBD1; v_call: TRBV9; clone_size: .
cdr3_aa: CASIGLAGLSSYEQYF; cdr3_nt: TGTGCCAGCATCGGGCTAGCGGGCCTCAGCTCCTACGAGCAGTACTTC; j_call: TRBJ2-7; cdr3_length: 16; d_call: TRBD2; v_call: TRBV28; clone_size: .
cdr3_aa: CASSVGVGGPQETQYF; cdr3_nt: TGTGCCAGCAGCGTGGGTGTAGGCGGGCCACAAGAGACCCAGTACTTC; j_call: TRBJ2-5; cdr3_length: 16; d_call: .; v_call: TRBV9; clone_size: .
cdr3_aa: CASSPSPSPYNEQFF; cdr3_nt: TGTGCTAGCAGCCCCAGTCCCTCGCCCTACAATGAGCAGTTCTTC; j_call: TRBJ2-1; cdr3_length: 15; d_call: .; v_call: TRBV7-7; clone_size: once
cdr3_aa: CASSRGQENDEQYF; cdr3_nt: TGTGCCAGCAGTCGGGGACAGGAAAACGACGAGCAGTACTTC; j_call: TRBJ2-7; cdr3_length: 14; d_call: TRBD1; v_call: TRBV6-6; clone_size: once
cdr3_aa: CAISQGLGYEQYF; cdr3_nt: TGTGCCATCAGTCAAGGACTGGGCTACGAGCAGTACTTC; j_call: TRBJ2-7; cdr3_length: 13; d_call: .; v_call: TRBV10-3; clone_size: .
cdr3_aa: CASSNRQGRGYNEQFF; cdr3_nt: TGTGCCAGCAGCAATCGACAGGGAAGGGGGTACAATGAGCAGTTCTTC; j_call: TRBJ2-1; cdr3_length: 16; d_call: TRBD1; v_call: TRBV9; clone_size: .
cdr3_aa: CSVQGTSRDTQYF; cdr3_nt: TGCAGCGTTCAAGGGACATCGAGAGATACGCAGTATTTT; j_call: TRBJ2-3; cdr3_length: 13; d_call: .; v_call: TRBV29-1; clone_size: .
cdr3_aa: CSQTSGDVNEQFF; cdr3_nt: TGCAGCCAGACTAGCGGGGACGTCAATGAGCAGTTCTTC; j_call: TRBJ2-1; cdr3_length: 13; d_call: TRBD2; v_call: TRBV29-1; clone_size: .
cdr3_aa: CASSFSPTTSASTDTQYF; cdr3_nt: TGCGCCAGCAGCTTTAGCCCCACTACTAGCGCCAGCACAGATACGCAGTATTTT; j_call: TRBJ2-3; cdr3_length: 18; d_call: TRBD2; v_call: TRBV5-1; clone_size: .
cdr3_aa: CASSDWRDTEAFF; cdr3_nt: TGTGCCAGCAGTGATTGGAGGGACACTGAAGCTTTCTTT; j_call: TRBJ1-1; cdr3_length: 13; d_call: .; v_call: TRBV6-1; clone_size: few
cdr3_aa: CASRVTGGWANEKLFF; cdr3_nt: TGTGCCAGTAGAGTAACAGGGGGCTGGGCTAATGAAAAACTGTTTTTT; j_call: TRBJ1-4; cdr3_length: 16; d_call: TRBD1; v_call: TRBV19; clone_size: .
cdr3_aa: CAARGGTYEQYF; cdr3_nt: TGCGCAGCACGCGGGGGCACCTACGAGCAGTACTTC; j_call: TRBJ2-7; cdr3_length: 12; d_call: .; v_call: TRBV25-1; clone_size: .
cdr3_aa: CASFSAGDPYNEQFF; cdr3_nt: TGTGCCAGCTTCTCAGCGGGAGATCCCTACAATGAGCAGTTCTTC; j_call: TRBJ2-1; cdr3_length: 15; d_call: TRBD2; v_call: TRBV2; clone_size: .
cdr3_aa: CASSFGTSGRPPYNEQFF; cdr3_nt: TGTGCCAGCAGCTTCGGGACTAGCGGGAGGCCACCCTACAATGAGCAGTTCTTC; j_call: TRBJ2-1; cdr3_length: 18; d_call: TRBD2; v_call: TRBV7-6; clone_size: .
cdr3_aa: CASSPNGQGSEKLFF; cdr3_nt: TGTGCCAGCAGCCCCAACGGACAGGGATCGGAAAAACTGTTTTTT; j_call: TRBJ1-4; cdr3_length: 15; d_call: TRBD1; v_call: TRBV7-2; clone_size: .
cdr3_aa: CASSYTDRGDSPLHF; cdr3_nt: TGTGCCAGCAGTTATACGGACAGGGGGGATTCACCCCTCCACTTT; j_call: TRBJ1-6; cdr3_length: 15; d_call: TRBD1; v_call: TRBV27; clone_size: .
cdr3_aa: CASSLSGSATNEQYF; cdr3_nt: TGCGCCAGCAGCCTCAGCGGGAGTGCCACAAACGAGCAGTACTTC; j_call: TRBJ2-7; cdr3_length: 15; d_call: TRBD2; v_call: TRBV5-1; clone_size: .
cdr3_aa: CASSQGPGGLAEAFF; cdr3_nt: TGCGCCAGCAGCCAAGGCCCGGGGGGCCTCGCGGAAGCTTTCTTT; j_call: TRBJ1-1; cdr3_length: 15; d_call: .; v_call: TRBV4-1; clone_size: large
cdr3_aa: CASSPNSFNYGYTF; cdr3_nt: TGTGCCAGCAGCCCCAACTCCTTCAACTATGGCTACACCTTC; j_call: TRBJ1-2; cdr3_length: 14; d_call: .; v_call: TRBV6-5; clone_size: .
cdr3_aa: CASSWIGGTEAFF; cdr3_nt: TGTGCCAGCAGCTGGATCGGGGGGACTGAAGCTTTCTTT; j_call: TRBJ1-1; cdr3_length: 13; d_call: .; v_call: TRBV11-3; clone_size: .
cdr3_aa: CASSLGGGEKLFF; cdr3_nt: TGTGCCAGCAGCTTAGGGGGAGGGGAAAAACTGTTTTTT; j_call: TRBJ1-4; cdr3_length: 13; d_call: .; v_call: TRBV7-8; clone_size: few
cdr3_aa: CASSWTPGGANTEAFF; cdr3_nt: TGCGCCAGCAGCTGGACCCCTGGAGGCGCGAACACTGAAGCTTTCTTT; j_call: TRBJ1-1; cdr3_length: 16; d_call: .; v_call: TRBV5-1; clone_size: .
cdr3_aa: CASSLAGTGLGYTF; cdr3_nt: TGTGCCAGCAGCTTGGCCGGGACTGGCCTTGGCTACACCTTC; j_call: TRBJ1-2; cdr3_length: 14; d_call: .; v_call: TRBV5-4; clone_size: .
cdr3_aa: CASSLGQGYNSPLHF; cdr3_nt: TGTGCCAGCAGCTTGGGACAGGGGTATAATTCACCCCTCCACTTT; j_call: TRBJ1-6; cdr3_length: 15; d_call: TRBD1; v_call: TRBV5-4; clone_size: once
cdr3_aa: CASSYPAGRGSEQFF; cdr3_nt: TGTGCCAGCAGTTACCCCGCCGGGCGGGGCAGTGAGCAGTTCTTC; j_call: TRBJ2-1; cdr3_length: 15; d_call: .; v_call: TRBV6-5; clone_size: .
cdr3_aa: CSPDRGTEAFF; cdr3_nt: TGCAGCCCCGATCGGGGCACTGAAGCTTTCTTT; j_call: TRBJ1-1; cdr3_length: 11; d_call: .; v_call: TRBV20-1; clone_size: .
cdr3_aa: CASSYGTSGKVDTQYF; cdr3_nt: TGCGCCAGCAGCTACGGGACTAGCGGGAAAGTAGATACGCAGTATTTT; j_call: TRBJ2-3; cdr3_length: 16; d_call: TRBD2; v_call: TRBV5-1; clone_size: .
cdr3_aa: CASSLGRDSYEQYF; cdr3_nt: TGCGCCAGCAGCTTGGGACGGGACTCCTACGAGCAGTACTTC; j_call: TRBJ2-7; cdr3_length: 14; d_call: .; v_call: TRBV5-1; clone_size: few
cdr3_aa: CSVHGGVTDTQYF; cdr3_nt: TGCAGCGTTCATGGGGGGGTCACAGATACGCAGTATTTT; j_call: TRBJ2-3; cdr3_length: 13; d_call: TRBD2; v_call: TRBV29-1; clone_size: .
cdr3_aa: CASSMSAANTGELFF; cdr3_nt: TGTGCCAGCAGTATGAGCGCAGCGAACACCGGGGAGCTGTTTTTT; j_call: TRBJ2-2; cdr3_length: 15; d_call: .; v_call: TRBV27; clone_size: .
cdr3_aa: CASSLGEGTGNTIYF; cdr3_nt: TGTGCCAGCAGCTTAGGGGAGGGGACCGGAAACACCATATATTTT; j_call: TRBJ1-3; cdr3_length: 15; d_call: .; v_call: TRBV7-8; clone_size: .
cdr3_aa: CASSHGTYNTEAFF; cdr3_nt: TGTGCCAGCAGTCACGGGACATACAACACTGAAGCTTTCTTT; j_call: TRBJ1-1; cdr3_length: 14; d_call: .; v_call: TRBV6-5; clone_size: .
cdr3_aa: CASSVAGMDNSPLHF; cdr3_nt: TGTGCCAGCAGCGTAGCGGGAATGGATAATTCACCCCTCCACTTT; j_call: TRBJ1-6; cdr3_length: 15; d_call: .; v_call: TRBV9; clone_size: .
cdr3_aa: CASSPGQVQPQHF; cdr3_nt: TGTGCCAGCAGTCCAGGGCAGGTTCAGCCCCAGCATTTT; j_call: TRBJ1-5; cdr3_length: 13; d_call: .; v_call: TRBV2; clone_size: .
cdr3_aa: CASSLKGNEQFF; cdr3_nt: TGTGCCAGCAGTTTAAAGGGGAATGAGCAGTTCTTC; j_call: TRBJ2-1; cdr3_length: 12; d_call: .; v_call: TRBV28; clone_size: .
cdr3_aa: CASSLYRGQGHTEAFF; cdr3_nt: TGTGCCAGCAGTTTATACCGGGGACAGGGTCACACTGAAGCTTTCTTT; j_call: TRBJ1-1; cdr3_length: 16; d_call: TRBD1; v_call: TRBV28; clone_size: .
cdr3_aa: CASMPGGTTNEKLFF; cdr3_nt: TGTGCCAGCATGCCAGGGGGCACCACTAATGAAAAACTGTTTTTT; j_call: TRBJ1-4; cdr3_length: 15; d_call: TRBD1; v_call: TRBV2; clone_size: .
cdr3_aa: CASSQGGSGSTDTQYF; cdr3_nt: TGCGCCAGCAGCCAAGGAGGTAGCGGTAGCACAGATACGCAGTATTTT; j_call: TRBJ2-3; cdr3_length: 16; d_call: .; v_call: TRBV4-1; clone_size: .
cdr3_aa: CASSLRTSGVTDTQYF; cdr3_nt: TGTGCCAGCAGCTTAAGGACTAGCGGGGTAACAGATACGCAGTATTTT; j_call: TRBJ2-3; cdr3_length: 16; d_call: TRBD2; v_call: TRBV7-3; clone_size: .
cdr3_aa: CASSQALGTSGYEQYF; cdr3_nt: TGCGCCAGCAGCCAAGCCCTCGGGACTAGCGGCTACGAGCAGTACTTC; j_call: TRBJ2-7; cdr3_length: 16; d_call: TRBD2; v_call: TRBV4-3; clone_size: .
cdr3_aa: CARNYSGSTDTQYF; cdr3_nt: TGTGCCAGAAACTATAGCGGAAGCACAGATACGCAGTATTTT; j_call: TRBJ2-3; cdr3_length: 14; d_call: .; v_call: TRBV5-3; clone_size: .
cdr3_aa: CASSDTSGRIHNEQFF; cdr3_nt: TGTGCCAGCAGTGACACTAGCGGGAGGATCCACAATGAGCAGTTCTTC; j_call: TRBJ2-1; cdr3_length: 16; d_call: TRBD2; v_call: TRBV6-4; clone_size: .
cdr3_aa: CAIGTSGGQPGTGELFF; cdr3_nt: TGTGCCATCGGGACTAGCGGGGGCCAACCGGGGACCGGGGAGCTGTTTTTT; j_call: TRBJ2-2; cdr3_length: 17; d_call: TRBD2; v_call: TRBV2; clone_size: .
cdr3_aa: CASSLLETYEQYF; cdr3_nt: TGTGCCAGCAGCCTACTAGAGACCTACGAGCAGTACTTC; j_call: TRBJ2-7; cdr3_length: 13; d_call: .; v_call: TRBV6-6; clone_size: .
cdr3_aa: CASSGQGEGTEAFF; cdr3_nt: TGTGCCAGCAGCGGACAGGGGGAAGGCACTGAAGCTTTCTTT; j_call: TRBJ1-1; cdr3_length: 14; d_call: TRBD1; v_call: TRBV25-1; clone_size: .
cdr3_aa: CASSVDRGSGNTIYF; cdr3_nt: TGTGCCAGCAGTGTCGACCGGGGTTCTGGAAACACCATATATTTT; j_call: TRBJ1-3; cdr3_length: 15; d_call: .; v_call: TRBV28; clone_size: .
cdr3_aa: CASTSGRSSYNEQFF; cdr3_nt: TGTGCCAGTACCTCCGGGAGAAGCTCCTACAATGAGCAGTTCTTC; j_call: TRBJ2-1; cdr3_length: 15; d_call: .; v_call: TRBV19; clone_size: .
cdr3_aa: CASSLSQGSQPQHF; cdr3_nt: TGTGCCAGCAGCCTTTCACAGGGGTCTCAGCCCCAGCATTTT; j_call: TRBJ1-5; cdr3_length: 14; d_call: TRBD1; v_call: TRBV7-2; clone_size: .
cdr3_aa: CASSRLGLSSYEQYF; cdr3_nt: TGTGCCAGCAGCCGACTGGGGCTGAGCTCCTACGAGCAGTACTTC; j_call: TRBJ2-7; cdr3_length: 15; d_call: .; v_call: TRBV6-5; clone_size: .
cdr3_aa: CASSSPRDRGPEAFF; cdr3_nt: TGTGCCAGCAGCTCCCCCCGGGACAGGGGGCCTGAAGCTTTCTTT; j_call: TRBJ1-1; cdr3_length: 15; d_call: TRBD1; v_call: TRBV6-5; clone_size: .